The 27 T cell receptor beta chains listed next were all sequenced from one sample in a study of cytomegalovirus exposure and HLA in healthy donors. Use of 60 Vbeta and 13 Jbeta primers characterized the PCR. Sequencing was performed with immunoSEQ multiplex PCR; in TCRdb, only in-frame clones are kept and a portion is missing. Among 140,000 to 150,000 clones listed, 75% to 80% were seen once. Material for sequencing was PBMCs. The origin of the receptors is a woman between 18 and 29 years old in good health and CMV-seropositive.

V usage is TRBV7-8 and J usage is TRBJ1-2; 9 bases agree with TRBD1. From germline, CDR1 is SGHVS and CDR2 FQNEAQ. CDR3 length: 15 amino acids. Trimming removed 6 bases from V and 7 bases from J; junction bases left unmatched: 12. The CDR3 region has the DNA TGTGCCAGCAGTTTTACAGGGGGCGCTGGCGCTGGCTACACCTTC. As protein: CASSFTGGAGAGYTF.

V and J are TRBV18 and TRBJ2-5, with a weak D call TRBD1 (5 bases). Germline V gene data show CDR1 as KGHSH and CDR2 as LQKENI. This CDR3 is built from 12 residues. V was clipped by 8 bases and J by 5 bases, with 12 bases between them. CDR3 in amino acids: CASKGAGETQYF. CDR3 DNA: TGTGCCAGCAAAGGGGCTGGGGAGACCCAGTACTTC.

The chain carries TRBV27 and TRBJ1-4; TRBD1 matches at 7 bases. CDR3 size: 15 residues. Trimming removed 3 bases from V and 1 base from J; junction bases left unmatched: 2. CDR1 is MNHEY and CDR2 is SMNVEV in the germline V gene (reference sequence). CDR3 in amino acids: CASSLWTGTNEKLFF. The CDR3 coding sequence is TGTGCCAGCAGTTTGTGGACAGGAACTAATGAAAAACTGTTTTTT.

This chain uses TRBV6-1 with TRBJ2-3; 8 bases are a match to TRBD2. Trimming cost V 5 bases and J 3 bases; bases outside gene matches: 7. The CDR3 has 15 amino acids. The germline V gene encodes CDR1 MNHNS and CDR2 SASEGT. The CDR3 DNA reads as TGTGCCAGCAGTAACCGGGGGGGCAGTACAGATACGCAGTATTTT. It codes for CASSNRGGSTDTQYF.

This rearrangement joins TRBV30 to TRBJ1-5; D might be TRBD1 (5 bases). Trimming left V 4 bases short and J 6 bases short, with 13 bases between. CDR1 is GTSNPN and CDR2 is SVGIG in the germline V gene (reference sequence). The CDR3 is 13 residues long. CDR3 in DNA: TGTGCCTGGAACTTACAGGACGCTCAGCCCCAGCATTTT. Amino acid sequence: CAWNLQDAQPQHF.

V usage is TRBV5-5 and J usage is TRBJ2-1, with D possibly being TRBD1 (5 bases). Looked up from germline, CDR1 is SGHKS and CDR2 is YYEKEE (reference sequence). Trimming took off 0 bases at V and 1 base at J, with 8 bases between the two ends. The CDR3 sequence is 15 residues long. The CDR3: CASSLEGLSYNEQFF. CDR3 sequence (DNA): TGTGCCAGCAGCTTGGAGGGGCTATCCTACAATGAGCAGTTCTTC.

This chain connects TRBV10-2 to TRBJ1-1; D perhaps matches TRBD1 (6 bases). Trimming took 8 bases from V and 0 from J, leaving 19 bases between them. The CDR3 has 16 residues. The germline V gene has CDR1 WSHSY and CDR2 SAAADI. The CDR3, as DNA: TGCGCCAGCGGGGGATCGGGGGGGCGTATGAACACTGAAGCTTTCTTT. Translated, it gives CASGGSGGRMNTEAFF.

V and J are TRBV28 and TRBJ2-1, with 11 positions matching TRBD1. Trimming took 2 bases from V and 0 from J; bases not matched to a gene: 3. The CDR3 is made up of 17 amino acids. From germline, CDR1 is MDHEN and CDR2 SYDVKM. CDR3 amino acids: CASSLEGTGGSYNEQFF. Written as DNA, the CDR3 is TGTGCCAGCAGTTTAGAAGGGACAGGGGGCTCCTACAATGAGCAGTTCTTC.

The chain has TRBV10-3 and TRBJ2-7; no clear D gene. CDR3 length: 11 residues. V shed 6 bases and J shed 7 bases, with 10 bases lying between them. Germline lookup yields CDR1 ENHRY and CDR2 SYGVKD. The CDR3 is CAIRENKEQYF. The CDR3, as DNA: TGTGCCATCAGAGAGAACAAGGAGCAGTACTTC.

This clone was seen a few times. The chain has TRBV7-6 and TRBJ2-1; D might be TRBD2 (5 bases). Germline V lookup: CDR1 SGHVS, CDR2 FNYEAQ. V lost 1 base and J lost 0, with 16 bases in between. The CDR3 spans 18 residues. This CDR3 is CASSLVIEGSSSYNEQFF. The CDR3, as DNA: TGTGCCAGCAGCTTAGTTATAGAGGGCTCTAGCTCCTACAATGAGCAGTTCTTC.

J is TRBJ2-1 and V is TRBV5-8; TRBD1 might be the D (5 bases). The CDR3 extends over 16 amino acids. The V end lost 0 bases, the J end lost 2 bases, and 12 bases lay between the germline ends. Germline values: CDR1 SGHTS, CDR2 YDEGEE. CDR3 DNA sequence: TGTGCCAGCAGCTTGGGACAGCTCGGCACCTACAATGAGCAGTTCTTC. Amino acid sequence: CASSLGQLGTYNEQFF.

The V call is TRBV7-9, the J call TRBJ2-3; a weak D match, TRBD1 (6 bases). This CDR3 comprises 12 residues. CDR1 and CDR2 (germline): SEHNR, FQNEAQ (reference sequence). Trimming took 8 bases from V and 4 from J, leaving 10 bases between them. The CDR3 bases are TGTGCCAGCGTCAGGGGCGCAGATACGCAGTATTTT. Translation: CASVRGADTQYF.

The rearrangement uses TRBV7-6 and TRBJ2-7, with unresolved D. With 0 bases removed from V and 3 bases from J, the gap between germline ends came to 9 bases. The CDR3 is 14 residues long. CDR1 and CDR2 (germline): SGHVS, FNYEAQ. The CDR3 DNA reads TGTGCCAGCAGCTTAGCGCACAGAGACTACGAGCAGTACTTC. As protein: CASSLAHRDYEQYF.

The rearrangement links TRBV5-1 to TRBJ2-1, with 9 bases aligning to TRBD2. Germline V CDR1 and CDR2: SGHRS, YFSETQ. The CDR3 runs 15 residues. J gave up 9 bases and V 0 bases, and 7 bases lay outside the gene matches. The CDR3 bases are TGCGCCAGCAGCTTGGGTCTAGCGGGGTCCTCTGAGCAGTTCTTC. It encodes CASSLGLAGSSEQFF.

The genes are TRBV19 and TRBJ2-5, with D possibly TRBD2 on 5 matching bases. The J call is in doubt because the DNA end fits TRBJ2-7 better. The CDR3 runs 16 residues. From germline, CDR1 is LNHDA and CDR2 SQIVND (reference sequence). CDR3 loop: CASSIVRVEGTYEQYF. CDR3 nucleotide sequence: TGTGCCAGTAGTATAGTCCGGGTCGAGGGAACTTACGAGCAGTACTTC.

The J gene is TRBJ1-2, the V gene TRBV7-9; TRBD1 is a possible D gene (5 bases). The germline V gene has CDR1 SEHNR and CDR2 FQNEAQ (reference sequence). The CDR3 runs to 14 residues. V was trimmed by 5 bases and J by 0 bases, leaving 10 bases between them. In DNA form, the CDR3 reads TGTGCCAGCAGCCTCGGGGGGGCTAACTATGGCTACACCTTC. Amino acids: CASSLGGANYGYTF.

The chain carries TRBV4-2 and TRBJ1-2; 9 bases are shared with TRBD1. The V segment lost 1 base and the J segment 3 bases; nucleotides outside the gene matches: 9. The CDR3 has 17 amino acids. The germline V gene encodes CDR1 LGHNA and CDR2 YNFKEQ. CDR3 bases: TGTGCCAGCAGCCAAGCTTCGGGGACAGGGAACTACTATGGCTACACCTTC. Its translation is CASSQASGTGNYYGYTF.

This clone has just a few counts. The V gene is TRBV6-6, the J gene TRBJ1-5, with 7 bases matching TRBD1. CDR3 size: 13 residues. J was trimmed by 5 bases and V by 8 bases; bases with no gene match: 6. Germline CDR1 and CDR2: MNHNY and SVGAGI (reference sequence). CDR3 bases: TGTGCCAGCGGCTGGGACAGCTATCAGCCCCAGCATTTT. Translation: CASGWDSYQPQHF.

This chain uses TRBV28 with TRBJ1-5; 9 nucleotides align to TRBD1. Losses at the gene ends were 7 bases for V and 0 bases for J; bases not matched to a gene: 4. Germline CDR1 and CDR2: MDHEN and SYDVKM. The CDR3 is 15 residues long. The CDR3 spells CASNTGQGSNQPQHF. CDR3 nucleotide sequence: TGTGCCAGCAACACGGGACAGGGTAGCAATCAGCCCCAGCATTTT.

The CDR3 here is CASSRNIRVFGYTF. The CDR3 nucleotides are TGTGCCAGCAGTCGCAATATCAGGGTTTTTGGCTACACCTTC. The chain carries TRBV27 and TRBJ1-2; perhaps TRBD1 as D (5 bases). CDR3 length: 14 amino acids. Trimming pared 5 bases from V and 7 bases from J, leaving 17 bases between. Germline V gene data show CDR1 as MNHEY and CDR2 as SMNVEV (reference sequence).

This clone was observed a few times. The V call is TRBV19, the J call TRBJ2-1, with D maybe TRBD1 (6 bases). V lost 4 bases, J lost 0 bases, and 10 bases lay in between. This CDR3 region has 15 residues. Germline CDR1 LNHDA, CDR2 SQIVND (reference sequence). The CDR3 here is CASSTGQHSYNEQFF. The CDR3 nucleotides are TGTGCCAGTAGTACTGGACAGCACTCCTACAATGAGCAGTTCTTC.

CDR3 amino acids: CASSSTSGGRETQYF. The CDR3 coding sequence is TGTGCCAGCAGCTCGACTAGCGGGGGTCGGGAGACCCAGTACTTC. V usage is TRBV7-2 and J usage is TRBJ2-5; 12 bases fit TRBD2. The V gene's germline CDR1 is SGHTA and CDR2 FQGNSA. With 4 bases clipped from V and 5 bases from J, the junction kept 5 bases outside the gene matches. CDR3 size: 15 residues.

The chain is built from TRBV7-9 and TRBJ2-1; maybe TRBD2 (6 bases). The V gene's germline CDR1 is SEHNR and CDR2 FQNEAQ (reference sequence). Deletions cut 3 bases from V and 8 bases from J, with 14 bases between. This CDR3 has 14 residues. Here the CDR3 reads CASSLGGYKDEQFF. CDR3 nucleotides: TGTGCCAGCAGCTTGGGGGGTTATAAGGATGAGCAGTTCTTC.

The genes are TRBV21-1 and TRBJ1-6. TRBV21-1 is a listed pseudogene. This CDR3 spans 16 amino acids. The DNA of the CDR3 is TGTGCCAGCAGCAAAGATCGGGGGGTATCCGGGTCACCCCTCCACTTT. This encodes CASSKDRGVSGSPLHF.

The genes are TRBV18 and TRBJ2-3, with D perhaps matching TRBD1 (6 bases). Germline V lookup: CDR1 KGHSH, CDR2 LQKENI. The germline V and J ends were trimmed by 2 bases and 13 bases, with 13 bases remaining between them. The CDR3 is made up of 12 amino acids. The CDR3 region is CASSPEGQAEYF. CDR3 in DNA: TGTGCCAGCTCACCAGAGGGACAAGCGGAGTATTTT.

The CDR3 coding sequence is TGTGCCAGCAAGGCGGGGGGCCCGACAGATACGCAGTATTTT. Its translation: CASKAGGPTDTQYF. This chain connects TRBV6-5 to TRBJ2-3; 8 bases align to TRBD2. Germline V gene lookup returns CDR1 MNHEY and CDR2 SVGAGI. J was trimmed by 3 bases and V by 7 bases; bases with no gene match: 6. The CDR3 runs 14 residues.

This clone was seen a handful of times. This chain connects TRBV6-5 to TRBJ2-1; D is uncertain. Germline lookup yields CDR1 MNHEY and CDR2 SVGAGI. V was pared by 6 bases and J by 2 bases, with 14 bases between. The CDR3 contains 15 residues. The CDR3 DNA reads TGTGCCAGCAGCCTACACGAGGTAACCTACAATGAGCAGTTCTTC. Residues: CASSLHEVTYNEQFF.